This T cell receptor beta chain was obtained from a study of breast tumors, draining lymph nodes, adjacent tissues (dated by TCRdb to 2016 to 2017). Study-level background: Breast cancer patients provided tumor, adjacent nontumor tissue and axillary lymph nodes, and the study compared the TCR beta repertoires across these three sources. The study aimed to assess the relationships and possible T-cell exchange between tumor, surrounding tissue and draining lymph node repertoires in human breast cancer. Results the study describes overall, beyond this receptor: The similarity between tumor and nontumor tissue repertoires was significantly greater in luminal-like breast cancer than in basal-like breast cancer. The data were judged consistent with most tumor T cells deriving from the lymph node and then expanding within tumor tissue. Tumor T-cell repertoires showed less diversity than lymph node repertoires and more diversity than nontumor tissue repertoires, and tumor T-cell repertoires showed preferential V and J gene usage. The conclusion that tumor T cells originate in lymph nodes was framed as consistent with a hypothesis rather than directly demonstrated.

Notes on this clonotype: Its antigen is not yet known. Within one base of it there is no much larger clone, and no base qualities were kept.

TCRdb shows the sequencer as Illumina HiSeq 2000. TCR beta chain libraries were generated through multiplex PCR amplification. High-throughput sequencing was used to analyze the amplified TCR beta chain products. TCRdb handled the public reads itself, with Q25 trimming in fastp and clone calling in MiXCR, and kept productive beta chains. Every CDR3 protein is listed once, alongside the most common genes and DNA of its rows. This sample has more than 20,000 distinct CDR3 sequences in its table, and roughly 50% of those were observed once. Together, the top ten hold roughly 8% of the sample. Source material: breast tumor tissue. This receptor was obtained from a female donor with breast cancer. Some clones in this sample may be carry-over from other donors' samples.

The DNA sequence is TGTGCCAGCAGTTTGGAGACTAGCCAAGAGACCCAGTACTTC. This codes for CASSLETSQETQYF. The chain links TRBV12-3 or TRBV12-4 with TRBJ2-5, and possibly TRBD2, on 6 matching bases. V was cut back by 3 bases and J by 1 base, leaving a gap of 9 bases between them. CDR3 length: 14 amino acids, cysteine to phenylalanine. Left in the record is the CDR3 DNA by itself, 42 bases read in frame from the first base.